These T cell receptor beta chains were read from a single sample in a study of graft-versus-host responses after intestinal transplantation. Sequencing was performed with immunoSEQ multiplex PCR; in TCRdb, only in-frame clones are kept and a portion is missing. This table has about 23,000 clones, 85% to 95% appearing once. Specimen: PBMCs, collected about 41 days after intestinal transplant. These receptors were obtained from a human patient who received an intestinal transplant, so some T cells may come from the graft donor. Both conserved end residues are part of each CDR3. The order of the fields is V gene, D gene, clone size, J gene, CDR3 protein, CDR3 DNA. A D gene is named only where the DNA matches it firmly. A row's size may be missing; if present it is once, few, many or a size class.

v_gene: TRBV14
d_gene: .
abundance: few
j_gene: TRBJ2-3
CDR3aa: CASSLLAATQYF
CDR3nt: TGTGCCAGCAGCCTACTAGCTGCTACGCAGTATTTT

v_gene: TRBV28
d_gene: .
abundance: .
j_gene: TRBJ1-1
CDR3aa: CATIREGTGTEAFF
CDR3nt: TGTGCCACCATAAGGGAGGGGACGGGCACTGAAGCTTTCTTT

v_gene: TRBV4-2
d_gene: .
abundance: .
j_gene: TRBJ2-7
CDR3aa: CASSQVHGPYEQYF
CDR3nt: TGTGCCAGCAGCCAAGTTCACGGTCCCTACGAGCAGTACTTC

v_gene: TRBV4-3
d_gene: .
abundance: .
j_gene: TRBJ2-7
CDR3aa: CASSQATRSYEQYF
CDR3nt: TGCGCCAGCAGCCAAGCGACCAGATCCTACGAGCAGTACTTC

v_gene: TRBV27
d_gene: TRBD1
abundance: .
j_gene: TRBJ2-1
CDR3aa: CASRTGTGGINGQFF
CDR3nt: TGTGCCAGCAGAACCGGGACAGGGGGCATCAATGGGCAGTTCTTC

v_gene: TRBV6-5
d_gene: .
abundance: .
j_gene: TRBJ1-1
CDR3aa: CASRGGEVAEAFF
CDR3nt: TGTGCCAGCAGGGGGGGAGAGGTAGCTGAAGCTTTCTTT

v_gene: TRBV9
d_gene: TRBD2
abundance: .
j_gene: TRBJ2-1
CDR3aa: CASSVGGTSGNEQFF
CDR3nt: TGTGCCAGCAGCGTAGGTGGGACTAGCGGGAATGAGCAGTTCTTC

v_gene: TRBV28
d_gene: .
abundance: once
j_gene: TRBJ1-3
CDR3aa: CASSLWVPRAGAGNTIYF
CDR3nt: TGTGCCAGCAGTCTATGGGTACCAAGAGCGGGAGCTGGAAACACCATATATTTT

v_gene: TRBV19
d_gene: .
abundance: once
j_gene: TRBJ2-1
CDR3aa: CASSIGGRSYNEQFF
CDR3nt: TGTGCCAGTAGTATCGGCGGACGATCCTACAATGAGCAGTTCTTC

v_gene: TRBV6-6
d_gene: .
abundance: once
j_gene: TRBJ1-5
CDR3aa: CASSYEPIRPQHF
CDR3nt: TGTGCCAGCAGTTACGAACCAATACGACCCCAGCATTTT

v_gene: TRBV7-9
d_gene: .
abundance: .
j_gene: TRBJ1-1
CDR3aa: CASSLGGQEAFF
CDR3nt: TGTGCCAGCAGCTTAGGAGGCCAGGAAGCTTTCTTT